This T cell receptor (beta chain) came from a study of T cells in Graves' hyperthyroidism and ophthalmopathy. This clonotype was detected a few times. Its antigen remains unknown. Study observations and caveats: A model of 13 V-J pairs discriminated ophthalmopathy from stable hyperthyroidism.

CDR3 length equals 20 residues. The germline V gene has CDR1 SGHTA and CDR2 FQGNSA. The V gene end was trimmed by 2 bases and the J gene end by 5 bases; junction bases not matched to a gene: 18. RNA transcripts gave rise to amplified TCR beta CDR3 regions. An initial round of RT-PCR targeting the TCR CDR3 relied on the HTBI primer set. TCRdb re-called the multiplex PCR reads with MiXCR, one entry per CDR3 protein. The data show 700,000 to 850,000 distinct CDR3 sequences, roughly a third seen once. It was considered stable Graves' hyperthyroidism when ophthalmopathy did not progress within 18 months. The authors took PBMCs from 8.5 to 10 ml fresh peripheral blood.

Sequencing was carried out using blood. The chain uses TRBV7-2 and TRBJ2-5; 12 bases are a match to TRBD2. The source is a woman aged 40 to 55 with Graves' hyperthyroidism. CDR3 bases: TGTGCCAGCAGCTTAAGGGTCCCTTCGACTAGCGGGGGTCTGGGCGAGACCCAGTACTTC. Amino acid sequence: CASSLRVPSTSGGLGETQYF. Full variable domain (remainder filled in from reference TRBV7-2 and TRBJ2-5): GAGVSQSPSNKVTEKGKDVELRCDPISGHTALYWYRQSLGQGLEFLIYFQGNSAPDKSGLPSDRFSAERTGGSVSTLTIQRTQQEDSAVYLCASSLRVPSTSGGLGETQYFGPGTRLLVL.